The entry below describes one TCR beta chain. The sample belongs to a study of blood T cell repertoires in COVID-19. Germline loops: CDR1 SGHRS, CDR2 YFSETQ. The CDR3 consists of 13 residues. The V gene end was trimmed by 4 bases and the J gene end by 9 bases; junction bases not matched to a gene: 6. TCRdb's copy holds only in-frame clones and misses some; the assay was immunoSEQ multiplex PCR. Of hundreds of thousands of clones listed, approximately 84% are singletons. This sequence joins TRBV5-1 and TRBJ2-4; 8 bases are a match to TRBD2. Source material: PBMCs or T cells enriched from blood (not recorded which). This receptor was taken from a man in his forties or fifties who had recovered from COVID-19. DNA of the CDR3: TGCGCCAGCAGCCGTAGCGGGGACGGCATTCAGTACTTC. It yields the protein CASSRSGDGIQYF.